These 22 T cell receptor beta chains were all obtained from the same sample, sequenced in a study of T cells after yellow fever vaccination. MiXCR, applied by TCRdb to the 5' RACE reads, yields one record per CDR3 protein. The sample holds about 300,000 distinct CDR3 sequences, under 9% seen once. Sample: CD4+ T cells sorted from PBMCs, taken 5 days after the yellow fever booster vaccination. These receptors all come from a man aged 18 to 30 who received the YFV17D yellow fever vaccine.

This clonotype appeared a few times. The CDR3, as DNA: TGTGCCAGCAGCGTGACGGGCCCCGGAGATACGCAGTATTTT. This sequence encodes CASSVTGPGDTQYF. This chain links TRBV9 with TRBJ2-3; D is unclear. Germline V gene data show CDR1 as SGDLS and CDR2 as YYNGEE. Trimming removed 2 bases from V and 5 bases from J, with 12 bases in between. The CDR3 has 14 residues.

This rearrangement joins TRBV6-6 to TRBJ1-2, with D perhaps matching TRBD1 (5 bases). The CDR3 has 15 residues. The germline CDR1 and CDR2 sequences are MNHNY and SVGAGI (reference sequence). With 0 bases removed from V and 3 bases from J, the gap between germline ends came to 11 bases. For the CDR3, the DNA is TGTGCCAGCAGTTACTCGAGCGGGGGGGACTATGGCTACACCTTC. Encoded protein: CASSYSSGGDYGYTF.

The genes are TRBV5-4 and TRBJ2-5; no clear D gene. The length of the CDR3 is 13 residues. Looked up from germline, CDR1 is SGHNT and CDR2 is YYREEE (reference sequence). The germline V and J ends were trimmed by 2 bases and 3 bases, with 8 bases remaining between them. CDR3 residues: CASSLVQKETQYF. The CDR3 coding sequence is TGTGCCAGCAGCTTAGTACAGAAAGAGACCCAGTACTTC.

The chain employs TRBV3-2 and TRBJ2-2; the table's D gene call, TRBD1, was not cross checked with the DNA. TRBV3-2 counts as a pseudogene. The CDR3 runs 20 residues. The CDR3 bases are TGTGCCAGCAGCCAAGAATATAACAGGGGGCCGCCTTCTAACACCGGGGAGCTGTTTTTT. Translation gives CASSQEYNRGPPSNTGELFF.

Many counts were recorded for this clonotype. This chain joins TRBV6-6 and TRBJ2-5, with a tentative D call TRBD1 (6 bases). The CDR3 extends over 13 amino acids. Trimming shortened V by 6 bases and J by 4 bases, and 12 bases separated the two germline ends. Germline lookup yields CDR1 MNHNY and CDR2 SVGAGI (reference sequence). CDR3 in amino acids: CASSRGSGETQYF. The DNA of the CDR3 is TGTGCCAGCAGCAGGGGAAGTGGAGAGACCCAGTACTTC.

This clonotype has a count of ten or more. The chain couples TRBV18 to TRBJ2-2, with TRBD1 matching over 7 bases. V lost 3 bases and J lost 1; bases outside the gene matches: 5. This CDR3 spans 16 amino acids. Germline CDR1 reads KGHSH; CDR2 reads LQKENI. The CDR3 DNA is TGTGCCAGCTCACCCTTTCGGACAGGGAACACCGGGGAGCTGTTTTTT. It is translated as CASSPFRTGNTGELFF.

This clonotype appeared a few times. One end of the junction varies from germline; a read error may be responsible. V gene TRBV5-5 combines with J gene TRBJ2-2; no definite D call. Per the germline V gene, CDR1 is SGHKS and CDR2 is YYEKEE (reference sequence). This CDR3 spans 11 amino acids. DNA for the CDR3: TGTGCCAGCAGCTTATACTGGGAACTGTTTTTT. Translated, it gives CASSLYWELFF.

This clonotype has ten or more counts. The rearrangement links TRBV12-3 or TRBV12-4 to TRBJ2-3; D not resolved. V was shortened by 7 bases and J by 4 bases, with 9 bases between the two germline ends. This CDR3 is 12 amino acids long. Here the CDR3 reads CASKAIADTQYF. The CDR3 nucleotides read TGTGCCAGCAAGGCTATCGCAGATACGCAGTATTTT.

The V and J genes are TRBV6-1 and TRBJ2-1; possibly TRBD2 for D (5 bases). Between the trimmed V and J ends, which lost 4 bases and 5 bases, there was a span of 21 bases. Germline lookup yields CDR1 MNHNS and CDR2 SASEGT. The CDR3 totals 17 residues. The CDR3 nucleotides read TGTGCCAGCAGTGTCCGGACCCCCCGGCATAGCGACAATGAGCAGTTCTTC. It codes for CASSVRTPRHSDNEQFF.

The rearrangement joins TRBV11-2 to TRBJ2-7, with D maybe TRBD2 (5 bases). CDR1 is SGHAT, CDR2 FQNNGV, per germline. This CDR3 spans 12 amino acids. Trimming took 5 bases from V and 6 from J, leaving 11 bases between them. The CDR3 sequence: CASSAGGAEQYV. The DNA for the CDR3 is TGTGCCAGCAGCGCCGGAGGAGCCGAGCAGTACGTC.

This clonotype showed up many times. The chain recombines TRBV7-2 with TRBJ2-5, with 9 bases that match TRBD1. With V trimmed by 4 bases and J by 6 bases, 3 bases remained unmatched. Per the germline V gene, CDR1 is SGHTA and CDR2 is FQGNSA. The CDR3 covers 13 residues. The CDR3 protein is CASSSGQGQTQYF. The CDR3 DNA reads as TGTGCCAGCAGCTCAGGACAGGGGCAGACCCAGTACTTC.

This clonotype has a handful of counts. The gene calls are TRBV3-1 and TRBJ2-1; the match to TRBD2 covers 8 bases. This CDR3 is built from 15 residues. Germline V gives CDR1 LGHDT, CDR2 YNNKEL (reference sequence). The V gene end was trimmed by 3 bases and the J gene end by 7 bases; junction bases not matched to a gene: 8. The CDR3 DNA reads TGTGCCAGCAGCCAGTCGAGCGGGGGAAGGAATGAGCAGTTCTTC. Protein: CASSQSSGGRNEQFF.

This clonotype came up many times. J is TRBJ2-3 and V is TRBV4-3; tentatively, D is TRBD1 or TRBD2 (5 bases each). The CDR3 covers 14 residues. CDR1 LGHNA and CDR2 YSLEER come from the germline V gene. V lost 3 bases, J lost 3 bases, and 10 bases lay in between. In DNA form, the CDR3 reads TGCGCCAGCAGCCACGGGACGTATACAGATACGCAGTATTTT. Residues: CASSHGTYTDTQYF.

The rearrangement joins TRBV12-3 or TRBV12-4 to TRBJ2-3, with a weak D call TRBD2 (6 bases). The CDR3 extends over 17 amino acids. V lost 6 bases to trimming and J lost 0 bases, with 19 bases between them. DNA of the CDR3: TGTGCCAGCAGCCCGGAGGGGTGGCGGGGTAGCACAGATACGCAGTATTTT. This gives the protein CASSPEGWRGSTDTQYF.

V usage is TRBV7-2 and J usage is TRBJ1-1; unclear D gene. CDR3 size: 14 residues. The germline CDR1 and CDR2 sequences are SGHTA and FQGNSA. V was shortened by 2 bases and J by 3 bases, with 10 bases between the two germline ends. The CDR3 nucleotides are TGTGCCAGCAGCTTAACTCATAGGGACACTGAAGCTTTCTTT. As protein: CASSLTHRDTEAFF. Variable domain in full (rest from reference TRBV7-2 and TRBJ1-1): GAGVSQSPSNKVTEKGKDVELRCDPISGHTALYWYRQSLGQGLEFLIYFQGNSAPDKSGLPSDRFSAERTGGSVSTLTIQRTQQEDSAVYLCASSLTHRDTEAFFGQGTRLTVV.

This clonotype was seen a handful of times. The chain joins TRBV7-2 to TRBJ2-7; TRBD2 matches at 14 bases. There are 16 residues in the CDR3. Germline V gene lookup returns CDR1 SGHTA and CDR2 FQGNSA. The trim removed 2 bases at V and 6 bases at J, leaving 6 bases unmatched. The CDR3 nucleotides read TGTGCCAGCAGCTTATACTATGGACTAGCGGGGGGCGAGCAGTACTTC. It encodes CASSLYYGLAGGEQYF.

There are a few counts of this clonotype. The chain couples TRBV12-3 or TRBV12-4 to TRBJ1-5; D not resolved. This CDR3 spans 14 amino acids. Deletions cut 3 bases from V and 4 bases from J, with 10 bases between. The CDR3 loop reads CASSFSHGNQPQHF. In nucleotides, the CDR3 is TGTGCCAGCAGTTTTAGCCATGGGAATCAGCCCCAGCATTTT.

This clonotype has only a few counts. This rearrangement joins TRBV5-1 to TRBJ2-1; D perhaps matches TRBD1 (6 bases). V was pared by 5 bases and J by 5 bases, with 14 bases between. Per the germline V gene, CDR1 is SGHRS and CDR2 is YFSETQ. The CDR3 contains 14 residues. The CDR3 nucleotides are TGCGCCAGCAGGGACAGTGACGGGAACAATGAGCAGTTCTTC. Translating gives CASRDSDGNNEQFF.

The V call is TRBV5-4, the J call TRBJ2-5; 8 nucleotides agree with TRBD2. This CDR3 has 19 residues. Losses at the gene ends were 0 bases for V and 2 bases for J; bases not matched to a gene: 15. The V gene's germline CDR1 is SGHNT and CDR2 YYREEE (reference sequence). CDR3 bases: TGTGCCAGCAGCTTGGCCAAATGGTATAGCGGGGTTGGTCAAGAGACCCAGTACTTC. It specifies CASSLAKWYSGVGQETQYF.

The sample holds many counts of this clonotype. The chain couples TRBV28 to TRBJ2-4; TRBD1 matches at 9 bases. The CDR3 is 17 amino acids. J gave up 1 base and V 5 bases, and 9 bases lay outside the gene matches. CDR1 is MDHEN and CDR2 is SYDVKM in the germline V gene. The chain's CDR3 is CASSGAGTGLAKNIQYF. The CDR3 DNA reads TGTGCCAGCAGTGGGGCCGGGACAGGGTTGGCCAAAAACATTCAGTACTTC.

In its sample, this clonotype was seen a few times. The chain links TRBV6-2 or TRBV6-3 to TRBJ2-5; D gene uncertain. Trimming took off 8 bases at V and 3 bases at J, with 16 bases between the two ends. The germline V gene has CDR1 MNHEY and CDR2 SVGEGT. The CDR3 contains 14 residues. CDR3 amino acids: CASGRGRVEETQYF. CDR3 in DNA: TGTGCCAGCGGACGAGGACGAGTGGAAGAGACCCAGTACTTC.

Only a few counts were recorded for this clonotype. The rearrangement uses TRBV6-1 and TRBJ2-7; 7 bases map to TRBD1. In germline, CDR1 is MNHNS, CDR2 SASEGT. Trimming took 2 bases from V and 2 from J; bases not matched to a gene: 3. CDR3 size: 14 residues. The CDR3 bases are TGTGCCAGCAGTGAATTGGGACAGACCTACGAGCAGTACTTC. This codes for CASSELGQTYEQYF.